One and the same sample provided the 29 T cell receptor beta chains below, sequenced in a study of cytomegalovirus exposure and HLA in healthy donors. Amplification used 60 Vbeta primers and 13 Jbeta primers. Data came from immunoSEQ multiplex PCR; TCRdb stores just in-frame clones and leaves some out. The sample has 50,000 or so clones; more than 65% are singletons. Material: PBMCs. These receptor sequences come from a man aged 40-49 years in good health and CMV-seropositive.

This chain joins TRBV7-2 and TRBJ2-2; 9 nucleotides match TRBD2. V gave up 1 base and J gave up 4 bases; unmatched junction bases: 4. This CDR3 comprises 16 residues. Germline CDR1 and CDR2: SGHTA and FQGNSA. The CDR3 region has the DNA TGTGCCAGCAGCTTAGTGGCGGGGGGGGGCACCGGGGAGCTGTTTTTT. Its translation: CASSLVAGGGTGELFF. Based on the CDR3 plus reference TRBV7-2 and TRBJ2-2, the full variable domain is GAGVSQSPSNKVTEKGKDVELRCDPISGHTALYWYRQSLGQGLEFLIYFQGNSAPDKSGLPSDRFSAERTGGSVSTLTIQRTQQEDSAVYLCASSLVAGGGTGELFFGEGSRLTVL.

The V and J genes are TRBV6-6 and TRBJ2-3; D gene ambiguous. Germline lookup yields CDR1 MNHNY and CDR2 SVGAGI (reference sequence). This CDR3 spans 15 amino acids. The germline V and J ends were trimmed by 2 bases and 2 bases, with 11 bases remaining between them. CDR3 residues: CASSYPSVYTDTQYF. For the CDR3, the DNA is TGTGCCAGCAGTTACCCCAGCGTTTACACAGATACGCAGTATTTT.

The gene calls are TRBV9 and TRBJ1-2; 10 bases fit TRBD1. Germline V gene data show CDR1 as SGDLS and CDR2 as YYNGEE. The length of the CDR3 is 20 residues. The trim removed 3 bases at V and 5 bases at J, leaving 22 bases unmatched. In DNA, the CDR3 is TGTGCCAGCAGCGCGTTGGGGACAGGGGTCCCCCCTCCAAGCCTTTATGGCTACACCTTC. As protein: CASSALGTGVPPPSLYGYTF.

There are a few counts of this clone. V gene TRBV25-1 combines with J gene TRBJ2-7, with 13 positions matching TRBD2. There are 14 residues in the CDR3. The germline V gene has CDR1 MGHDK and CDR2 SYGVNS. The V segment lost 6 bases and the J segment 5 bases; nucleotides outside the gene matches: 4. CDR3 sequence: CASRGLAGSHEQYF. For the CDR3, the DNA is TGTGCCAGCAGGGGACTAGCGGGGTCCCACGAGCAGTACTTC.

The chain employs TRBV12-2 and TRBJ2-5; TRBD2, as called in the table, went unchecked against the DNA. TRBV12-2 corresponds to a pseudogene. CDR3 size: 16 residues. CDR3 coding DNA: TGTGCAAGTCGCCCCCGCGGTCAGCGGGGGGGCGGGACCCAGTACTTC. It codes for CASRPRGQRGGGTQYF.

This clone was seen a handful of times. The V call is TRBV4-3, the J call TRBJ2-1; the D is unclear. This CDR3 is built from 16 residues. V dropped 1 base and J dropped 0 bases, with 10 bases sitting between them. Germline CDR1 LGHNA, CDR2 YSLEER. The DNA of the CDR3 is TGCGCCAGCAGCCAAGGAGTCCGCGGCTCCTACAATGAGCAGTTCTTC. It encodes CASSQGVRGSYNEQFF.

This chain links TRBV10-2 with TRBJ2-7; no reliable D call. Deletions cut 1 base from V and 6 bases from J, with 7 bases between. Germline lookup yields CDR1 WSHSY and CDR2 SAAADI. This CDR3 has 12 amino acids. The CDR3 protein is CASSEWSIEQYF. CDR3 nucleotides: TGCGCCAGCAGTGAGTGGAGTATCGAGCAGTACTTC.

V gene TRBV19 combines with J gene TRBJ2-4; possible D gene TRBD1, 6 bases. Per germline, CDR1 LNHDA and CDR2 SQIVND (reference sequence). The CDR3 has 16 residues. Trimming left V 1 base short and J 0 bases short, with 10 bases between. CDR3 residues: CASSIVGTLAKNIQYF. Written as DNA, the CDR3 is TGTGCCAGTAGTATAGTTGGGACACTAGCCAAAAACATTCAGTACTTC.

The chain has TRBV6-4 and TRBJ1-1, with 7 bases lining up with TRBD1. Losses at the gene ends were 6 bases for V and 4 bases for J; bases not matched to a gene: 11. Germline CDR1 is MRHNA and CDR2 is SNTAGT. The length of the CDR3 is 15 residues. DNA of the CDR3: TGTGCCAGCAGCCCGAGACAGGGCGCTAGCACTGAAGCTTTCTTT. Translated, it gives CASSPRQGASTEAFF.

The chain uses TRBV7-3 and TRBJ2-1; no reliable D call. The germline V gene has CDR1 SGHTA and CDR2 FQGTGA. V lost 5 bases and J 7 bases, leaving 12 bases between the germline ends. This CDR3 contains 13 residues. The CDR3 spells CASSRASQNEQFF. CDR3 nucleotides: TGTGCCAGCAGCCGAGCTAGTCAAAATGAGCAGTTCTTC.

The CDR3 sequence is CASSLAGGRNYGYTF. CDR3 coding DNA: TGCGCCAGCAGCTTGGCAGGGGGCCGTAACTATGGCTACACCTTC. The chain joins TRBV5-1 to TRBJ1-2; 8 nucleotides agree with TRBD1. The CDR3 totals 15 residues. J was trimmed by 1 base and V by 0 bases; bases with no gene match: 2. Germline CDR1 is SGHRS and CDR2 is YFSETQ.

The V call is TRBV6-5, the J call TRBJ1-2, with D unresolved. The V end was cut by 0 bases, the J end by 8 bases, with 13 bases between. The CDR3 has 14 amino acids. Germline CDR1 and CDR2: MNHEY and SVGAGI. The CDR3 DNA sequence: TGTGCCAGCAGTTACTCGAGAGGCCTCGCCGGCTACACCTTC. This sequence encodes CASSYSRGLAGYTF.

This clone has a handful of counts. This rearrangement joins TRBV9 to TRBJ2-5; 8 positions match TRBD2. Germline CDR1 is SGDLS and CDR2 is YYNGEE. V was clipped by 2 bases and J by 5 bases; unmatched bases: 8. There are 15 residues in the CDR3. The DNA of the CDR3 is TGTGCCAGCAGCGTCGGGACTAGTACTAGGGAGACCCAGTACTTC. It yields the protein CASSVGTSTRETQYF.

The V and J genes are TRBV7-3 and TRBJ2-7; weak D call: TRBD2 (6 bases). The CDR3 runs 13 residues. V dropped 9 bases and J dropped 3 bases, with 15 bases sitting between them. The germline V gene encodes CDR1 SGHTA and CDR2 FQGTGA. CDR3 DNA: TGTGCCAGTGGAGGGAGAAACGGCTACGAGCAGTACTTC. As protein: CASGGRNGYEQYF.

V usage is TRBV7-2 and J usage is TRBJ2-6, with D tentatively TRBD1 (5 bases). Germline V gene lookup returns CDR1 SGHTA and CDR2 FQGNSA. The CDR3 sequence is 17 residues long. The germline V and J ends were trimmed by 0 bases and 0 bases, with 9 bases remaining between them. CDR3 in DNA: TGTGCCAGCAGCTTAGCGGGCAGGGACTCTGGGGCCAACGTCCTGACTTTC. This sequence encodes CASSLAGRDSGANVLTF.

The chain couples TRBV5-6 to TRBJ2-7; 10 positions agree with TRBD1. The germline gives CDR1 SGHDT, CDR2 YYEEEE. V lost 5 bases, J lost 4 bases, and 12 bases stayed unmatched. This CDR3 has 16 residues. CDR3 in DNA: TGTGCCAGCAGTTTCACCCGGGACAGGGGCTTTTACGAGCAGTACTTC. Residues: CASSFTRDRGFYEQYF.

Of note for this clone: The CDR3 carries no conserved terminal phenylalanine or tryptophan, so it likely arises from a read error. The DNA is left out, because the CDR3 cannot be placed on it with certainty; the CDR3 is given as TCRdb lists it. The V gene is TRBV23-1, the J gene TRBJ1-3; TRBD1 is taken as the D call from the table, unchecked against the DNA. TRBV23-1 is reported as an ORF; its role is uncertain. The CDR3 spans 8 residues, counting both ends. The CDR3 protein is CASSLPQG.

The CDR3 nucleotides read TGTGCCAGCAGCCTACAGGGTGGGAACACTGAAGCTTTCTTT. It encodes CASSLQGGNTEAFF. The gene calls are TRBV7-2 and TRBJ1-1; D is perhaps TRBD1 (6 bases). The CDR3 sequence is 14 residues long. CDR1 is SGHTA and CDR2 is FQGNSA in the germline V gene. Between the trimmed V and J ends, which lost 5 bases and 1 base, there was a span of 11 bases.

V usage is TRBV18 and J usage is TRBJ2-1; the D is unclear. The germline gives CDR1 KGHSH, CDR2 LQKENI. V gave up 6 bases and J gave up 6 bases, with 9 bases separating them. This CDR3 region has 12 residues. The CDR3 DNA is TGTGCCAGCTCCCCCAATCCCAATGAGCAGTTCTTC. Amino acid sequence: CASSPNPNEQFF.

CDR3 amino acids: CASSPGQVNSPLHF. The CDR3 DNA follows: TGTGCCAGCAGCCCGGGACAGGTCAATTCACCCCTCCACTTT. The rearrangement joins TRBV7-8 to TRBJ1-6, with 8 bases that match TRBD1. Losses at the gene ends were 5 bases for V and 7 bases for J; bases not matched to a gene: 4. Germline lookup yields CDR1 SGHVS and CDR2 FQNEAQ. The CDR3 spans 14 residues.

The sample holds a few counts of this clone. The chain employs TRBV11-2 and TRBJ2-7, with TRBD2 matching 10 bases. The germline CDR1 and CDR2 sequences are SGHAT and FQNNGV. CDR3 length: 17 amino acids. V shed 3 bases and J 0 bases; nucleotides not matched to a gene: 8. CDR3 coding DNA: TGTGCCAGCAGCTTGTCTAGCGGGGGATCGACCTCCTACGAGCAGTACTTC. Protein sequence: CASSLSSGGSTSYEQYF.

The J gene is TRBJ1-5, the V gene TRBV6-5; perhaps TRBD1 as D (5 bases). CDR1 MNHEY and CDR2 SVGAGI come from the germline V gene. The length of the CDR3 is 15 residues. Trimming shortened V by 4 bases and J by 8 bases, and 18 bases separated the two germline ends. The chain's CDR3 is CASSSYHQGREPQHF. The CDR3 DNA reads as TGTGCCAGCAGTTCCTATCATCAGGGAAGGGAGCCCCAGCATTTT.

This clone was recorded a few times. This chain joins TRBV6-5 and TRBJ2-6; D is undetermined. The CDR3 covers 14 residues. Germline V lookup: CDR1 MNHEY, CDR2 SVGAGI. V dropped 7 bases and J dropped 1 base, with 8 bases sitting between them. The DNA for the CDR3 is TGTGCCAGCACCCAATTTTCTGGGGCCAACGTCCTGACTTTC. Protein product: CASTQFSGANVLTF.

Concerning this clone: An end of the junction differs from the germline gene, which may be a read error. This chain connects TRBV13 to TRBJ1-3; a possible D gene is TRBD1 (5 bases). CDR1 and CDR2 (germline): PRHDT, FYEKMQ (reference sequence). The CDR3 is 17 residues long. The CDR3 sequence: CASSLGVGRTSGNTIYF. DNA of the CDR3: TGTGCCAGCAGCCTAGGTGTGGGGCGGACCTCTGGAAACACCATATATTTT.

The table lists this clone with a count of one. The gene calls are TRBV19 and TRBJ2-1; 8 bases line up with TRBD1. CDR3 size: 12 residues. Trimming took 6 bases from V and 6 from J; bases not matched to a gene: 1. The germline V gene encodes CDR1 LNHDA and CDR2 SQIVND (reference sequence). CDR3 amino acids: CASRTGGNEQFF. The DNA for the CDR3 is TGTGCCAGTAGAACAGGGGGCAATGAGCAGTTCTTC.

The chain employs TRBV2 and TRBJ2-7; TRBD1 matches at 9 bases. There are 14 residues in the CDR3. J was trimmed by 2 bases and V by 6 bases; bases with no gene match: 5. Per germline, CDR1 SNHLY and CDR2 FYNNEI. The CDR3 reads CASRPGTGTYEQYF. The DNA of the CDR3 is TGTGCCAGCAGGCCCGGGACAGGGACCTACGAGCAGTACTTC.

The V and J genes are TRBV4-1 and TRBJ1-1; D remains ambiguous. CDR3 length equals 14 residues. Trimming removed 4 bases from V and 0 bases from J, with 9 bases in between. Germline V gene lookup returns CDR1 MGHRA and CDR2 YSYEKL. DNA for the CDR3: TGCGCCAGCAGCCTCGGACTGATGAACACTGAAGCTTTCTTT. This encodes CASSLGLMNTEAFF.

With regard to this clone: The same CDR3 can be traced to other DNA sequences in this sample. This chain connects TRBV25-1 to TRBJ2-1, with 10 bases aligning to TRBD2. CDR1 and CDR2 (germline): MGHDK, SYGVNS. This CDR3 is built from 16 residues. The V gene end was trimmed by 3 bases and the J gene end by 8 bases; junction bases not matched to a gene: 10. DNA for the CDR3: TGTGCCAGCAGTGACCCAGCGGGGGGGCTGGGTGATGAGCAGTTCTTC. Translation: CASSDPAGGLGDEQFF.

This rearrangement joins TRBV5-4 to TRBJ2-3; 9 bases align to TRBD2. The J segment lost 4 bases and the V segment lost 4 bases, leaving 10 bases of the junction unmatched. CDR1 is SGHNT, CDR2 YYREEE, per germline (reference sequence). This CDR3 comprises 16 residues. The DNA of the CDR3 is TGTGCCAGCAGCATTAAGTCTAGCGGGGAGTCAGATACGCAGTATTTT. It specifies CASSIKSSGESDTQYF.